This T cell receptor (beta chain) was captured by sequencing in a study of OX40 agonist ivuxolimab in advanced cancers. Looking at the study overall: Patients with prior anti-PD-1, anti-PD-L1 or anti-CTLA-4 therapy were eligible; roughly 41% had some. Study-level findings and limits: In CD8+ T cells, expanded clones were on average more numerous than in CD4+.

A few counts support this clone. Its antigen is unknown. Germline loops: CDR1 SGHTA, CDR2 FQGNSA. This CDR3 spans 14 amino acids. V trimming: 1 base; J trimming: 8 bases; junction bases outside the gene matches: 5. Assay: immunoSEQ multiplex PCR; the TCRdb copy retains only in-frame clones and omits some. This table holds about 58,000 clones, 70% to 90% found once. Prior autoimmune disease or systemic immunosuppression barred patients. The sample consisted of CD4+ or CD8+ T cells sorted from blood, taken in a trial of the OX40 agonist ivuxolimab. V gene TRBV7-2 combines with J gene TRBJ2-1; 7 positions agree with TRBD2. This TCR derives from an adult with an advanced solid tumor such as melanoma, head and neck, liver or kidney cancer. DNA for the CDR3: TGTGCCAGCAGCTTAGGGACTAGTATCGATGAGCAGTTCTTC. The encoded protein is CASSLGTSIDEQFF. Full variable domain (outside the CDR3, taken from reference TRBV7-2 and TRBJ2-1): GAGVSQSPSNKVTEKGKDVELRCDPISGHTALYWYRQSLGQGLEFLIYFQGNSAPDKSGLPSDRFSAERTGGSVSTLTIQRTQQEDSAVYLCASSLGTSIDEQFFGPGTRLTVL.